This T cell receptor beta chain was captured in a study of blood T cell repertoires in COVID-19. Study context: Sources were T cells, B-cell-depleted T cells, or PBMCs; the material itself was cDNA or gDNA.

This clone occurred once. The data were produced by immunoSEQ multiplex PCR, yet TCRdb's version contains in-frame clones alone and is incomplete. There are 150,000 to 200,000 clones in the sample; roughly 90% occur only once, and around 5% lies in the top ten. The Seattle patients, enrolled during active infection, were followed longitudinally. J gave up 10 bases and V 7 bases, and 10 bases lay outside the gene matches. This CDR3 comprises 13 residues. Germline V gives CDR1 GTSNPN, CDR2 SVGIG (reference sequence). Sequencing was carried out using peripheral blood. This TCR came from a man between 18 and 35 years old with COVID-19, enrolled during active disease. This chain joins TRBV30 and TRBJ1-1; 12 bases match TRBD1. The CDR3 here is CAFAAGTGGPAFF. The CDR3 nucleotides are TGTGCCTTCGCCGCAGGGACAGGGGGCCCAGCTTTCTTT. Complete variable domain (other parts from reference TRBV30 and TRBJ1-1): SQTIHQWPATLVQPVGSPLSLECTVEGTSNPNLYWYRQAAGRGLQLLFYSVGIGQISSEVPQNLSASRPQDRQFILSSKKLLLSDSGFYLCAFAAGTGGPAFFGQGTRLTVV.